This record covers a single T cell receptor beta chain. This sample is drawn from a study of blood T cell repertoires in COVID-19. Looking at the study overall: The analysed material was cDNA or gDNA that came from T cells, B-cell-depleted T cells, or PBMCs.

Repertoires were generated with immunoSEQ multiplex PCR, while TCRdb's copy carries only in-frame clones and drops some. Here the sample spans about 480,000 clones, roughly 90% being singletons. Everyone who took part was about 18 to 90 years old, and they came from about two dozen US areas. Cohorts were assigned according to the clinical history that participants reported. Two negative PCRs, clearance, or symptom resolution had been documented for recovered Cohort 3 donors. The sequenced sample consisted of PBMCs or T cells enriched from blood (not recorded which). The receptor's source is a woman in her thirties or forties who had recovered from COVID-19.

CDR3: CASSQDIAGEDTQYF. In DNA, the CDR3 is TGCGCCAGCAGCCAAGATATAGCGGGAGAAGATACGCAGTATTTT. V usage is TRBV4-3 and J usage is TRBJ2-3; the match to TRBD2 covers 9 bases. Germline assignment: CDR1 LGHNA and CDR2 YSLEER. Germline trimming cut 0 bases from V and 5 bases from J; bases unmatched to any gene: 3. The CDR3 loop spans 15 amino acids.